Listed below are T cell receptor beta chains from one sample, sequenced in a study of cytotoxic CD8 clonotypes in ibrutinib-treated CLL. Libraries were prepared by immunoSEQ multiplex PCR; TCRdb keeps only in-frame clonotypes and omits some of them. The sample shows under 150,000 clones, about 85% of them seen only once. Sequences were derived from PBMCs, sampled after 24 months of ibrutinib treatment. The receptors were sampled from a human donor with chronic lymphocytic leukemia. Both conserved end residues are part of each CDR3. D genes are given only for firm matches. Size tells how often a clone was seen (once, few, many) or the class of an expanded clone, and some rows leave it out.

d_call,clone_size,v_call,j_call,cdr3_nt,cdr3_aa
-,once,TRBV28,TRBJ1-2,TGTGCCAGCAGTTTATGGCAGGAAAACTATGGCTACACCTTC,CASSLWQENYGYTF
-,-,TRBV2,TRBJ2-1,TGTGCCAGCAGTACAGGGAGCTCCTACAATGAGCAGTTCTTC,CASSTGSSYNEQFF
TRBD1,-,TRBV7-6,TRBJ2-3,TGTGCCAGCAGCTTAGCGACAGGGGGAGGTACCACAGATACGCAGTATTTT,CASSLATGGGTTDTQYF
-,-,TRBV7-8,TRBJ2-2,TGTGCCAGCAGCCCAACAGGGAGAGGCTACACCGGGGAGCTGTTTTTT,CASSPTGRGYTGELFF
TRBD1,-,TRBV7-8,TRBJ2-7,TGTGCCAGCGGCAGGGGGTACGAGCAGTACTTC,CASGRGYEQYF
-,-,TRBV6-5,TRBJ2-7,TGTGCCAGCAGCCAGGGTCCGCGGCAGTACTTC,CASSQGPRQYF
TRBD1,-,TRBV5-4,TRBJ2-7,TGTGCCAGCAGCTCGGGACAGGGGCCAATACCGTTCTACGAGCAGTACTTC,CASSSGQGPIPFYEQYF
-,-,TRBV6-6,TRBJ2-7,TGTGCCAGCAGTTACTCTGACGAGCAGTACTTC,CASSYSDEQYF
-,-,TRBV28,TRBJ1-1,TGTGCCAGCAGTTCCGGGACAAGGGCTTTCTTT,CASSSGTRAFF
-,-,TRBV10-3,TRBJ2-2,TGTGCCATCAGCAGACCCCTGAACACCGGGGAGCTGTTTTTT,CAISRPLNTGELFF
TRBD1,-,TRBV29-1,TRBJ1-2,TGCAGCGTTGATCGAGGGACAGGGGGCTTGTATGGCTACACCTTC,CSVDRGTGGLYGYTF
-,-,TRBV11-3,TRBJ1-1,TGTGCCAGCAGCGACGGGACAACTGAAGCTTTCTTT,CASSDGTTEAFF
TRBD1,-,TRBV5-5,TRBJ1-5,TGTGCCAGCAGCTTGGTACAGGGGGGTGTGGGCAATCAGCCCCAGCATTTT,CASSLVQGGVGNQPQHF
-,-,TRBV5-5,TRBJ1-1,TGTGCCAGCAGCGTGGTCCTGGGGGCAATCCTGAACACTGAAGCTTTCTTT,CASSVVLGAILNTEAFF
-,-,TRBV30,TRBJ2-6,TGTGCCTGGAGTGTCGGGGGCTCTGGGGCCAACGTCCTGACTTTC,CAWSVGGSGANVLTF
-,-,TRBV10-3,TRBJ2-2,TGTGCCATCAGTGAAACCAGGGGTGGGAAGGACACCGGGGAGCTGTTTTTT,CAISETRGGKDTGELFF
-,once,TRBV13,TRBJ1-5,TGTGCCAGCAGCTTACGGGGGGTTCAGGATGTTCAGCCCCAGCATTTT,CASSLRGVQDVQPQHF
-,once,TRBV28,TRBJ2-4,TGTGCCAGCAGTTTGGATGGGGGATGGGGCAAAAACATTCAGTACTTC,CASSLDGGWGKNIQYF
-,-,TRBV9,TRBJ2-5,TGTGCCAGCAGCCAAACCTCCGTAGGGACCCAGTACTTC,CASSQTSVGTQYF
-,few,TRBV19,TRBJ1-1,TGTGCCAGTAGTATAGAGTCCTGGGGCAACACTGAAGCTTTCTTT,CASSIESWGNTEAFF
TRBD1,once,TRBV6-5,TRBJ2-7,TGTGCCAGCGCGAATCGGGACAGGGGAACCTACGAGCAGTACTTC,CASANRDRGTYEQYF
-,-,TRBV11-2,TRBJ1-3,TGTGCCAGCAGCGCGCGGCGGGGGGGAAACACCATATATTTT,CASSARRGGNTIYF